A selection of T cell receptor beta chains follows, all from one sample in a study of blood T cells in healthy people across ages. TCRdb called the 5' RACE reads again in MiXCR, with one record for every CDR3 protein. This sample carries 780,000 or so distinct CDR3 sequences, roughly 50% of them seen once, and the ten largest clones take about 42%. What was sequenced was blood. The receptor source for this set is a man aged 80 or over in good health. Both conserved end residues are part of each CDR3. Fields, in order: J gene, V gene, clone size, D gene, CDR3 protein, CDR3 DNA. D genes are given only for firm matches. A row's size may be missing; if present it is once, few, many or a size class.

>TRBJ1-5|TRBV6-4|-|-
CASSSLPERWSSNQPQHF
TGTGCCAGCAGTAGCCTACCCGAAAGGTGGAGTAGCAATCAGCCCCAGCATTTT
>TRBJ2-6|TRBV2|-|TRBD1
CASRPGTGGTGANVLTF
TGTGCCAGCCGCCCCGGGACAGGTGGTACCGGGGCCAACGTCCTGACTTTC
>TRBJ1-2|TRBV9|-|-
CASSVGGEERPYGYTF
TGTGCCAGCAGCGTAGGAGGGGAGGAACGGCCCTATGGCTACACCTTC
>TRBJ1-5|TRBV6-5|few|TRBD1
CASSQTGANQPQHF
TGTGCCAGCAGTCAGACAGGGGCCAATCAGCCCCAGCATTTT
>TRBJ2-7|TRBV6-1|-|-
CASTQVWEQYF
TGTGCCAGCACCCAGGTCTGGGAGCAGTACTTC
>TRBJ1-1|TRBV20-1|-|TRBD1
CIQGVGNTEAFF
TGCATTCAGGGGGTGGGGAACACTGAAGCTTTCTTT
>TRBJ2-5|TRBV21-1|-|-
CASSNGTTKETQYF
TGTGCCAGCAGCAACGGCACAACTAAAGAGACCCAGTACTTC
>TRBJ2-5|TRBV6-6|-|-
CASSSQQGRETQYF
TGTGCCAGCAGTTCCCAACAGGGGAGGGAGACCCAGTACTTC
>TRBJ2-2|TRBV27|-|-
CASSLMGANTGELFF
TGTGCCAGCAGTTTAATGGGGGCGAACACCGGGGAGCTGTTTTTT
>TRBJ2-1|TRBV20-1|few|TRBD2
CSARDRLAGVLEQFF
TGCAGTGCTAGAGATCGGCTAGCGGGAGTGCTTGAGCAGTTCTTC
>TRBJ2-7|TRBV20-1|-|-
CSAGPGQLDEQYF
TGCAGTGCTGGACCCGGACAACTCGACGAGCAGTACTTC
>TRBJ2-7|TRBV4-2|many|TRBD1
CASSQDFGGTGHTYEQYF
TGTGCCAGCAGCCAAGATTTTGGAGGGACAGGTCACACGTACGAGCAGTACTTC
>TRBJ2-7|TRBV30|-|-
CAWSPSHYEQYF
TGTGCCTGGAGTCCAAGTCACTACGAGCAGTACTTC
>TRBJ1-1|TRBV7-2|-|-
CASGPRRSQGNTEAFF
TGTGCCAGCGGCCCCCGGCGGAGTCAGGGGAACACTGAAGCTTTCTTT
>TRBJ1-1|TRBV20-1|-|-
CRASGNTEAFF
TGCAGGGCCTCAGGGAACACTGAAGCTTTCTTT
>TRBJ2-7|TRBV7-2|few|-
CASSLGPPNEQYF
TGTGCCAGCAGCTTAGGTCCACCCAACGAGCAGTACTTC
>TRBJ2-3|TRBV2|-|-
CASSDPARPQYF
TGTGCCAGCAGTGACCCGGCGAGGCCGCAGTATTTT
>TRBJ2-6|TRBV27|-|-
CASSDSTGANVLTF
TGTGCCAGCAGCGACAGCACCGGGGCCAACGTCCTGACTTTC
>TRBJ2-7|TRBV9|-|TRBD1
CASSGQGATWAEQYF
TGTGCCAGCAGCGGACAGGGGGCAACTTGGGCCGAGCAGTACTTC
>TRBJ2-1|TRBV24-1|-|TRBD2
CATLGGLAGGYNEQFF
TGTGCCACCTTGGGCGGACTAGCGGGAGGCTACAATGAGCAGTTCTTC
>TRBJ2-7|TRBV6-2/TRBV6-3|few|TRBD2
CASGLAGERHEQYF
TGTGCCAGCGGGCTAGCGGGAGAAAGACACGAGCAGTACTTC
>TRBJ2-7|TRBV21-1|-|-
CASRSGQNSNYEQYF
TGTGCCAGCAGATCGGGACAGAACTCAAACTACGAGCAGTACTTC